The present entry profiles one T cell receptor (beta chain) with its context. TCRdb's copy holds only in-frame clones and misses some; the assay was immunoSEQ multiplex PCR. The profile shows 70,000 to 95,000 clones, about 88% of them singletons. This record belongs to a study of blood T cell repertoires in COVID-19. Sample: peripheral blood. The origin of this receptor is a woman older than 75 with active COVID-19.

The CDR3 nucleotides read TGTGCCACCAGTGATTTGGGGACAGGAGGGATGGAGACCCAGTACTTC. It specifies CATSDLGTGGMETQYF. The chain recombines TRBV24-1 with TRBJ2-5, with 8 bases aligning to TRBD1. Germline V CDR1 and CDR2: KGHDR, SFDVKD. The CDR3 contains 16 residues. With V trimmed by 0 bases and J by 5 bases, 7 bases remained unmatched.